This T cell receptor beta chain was captured in a study of prognosis after radiotherapy for stage I lung cancer. Whole-study findings and limits: Once stereotactic body radiation therapy had been given, unique TCR clone counts fell, with a median of 10,088 versus 6,861.

This clonotype was recorded at least ten times. Its target is not known. CDR1 is SNHLY and CDR2 is FYNNEI in the germline V gene. V gave up 7 bases and J gave up 1 base, with 11 bases separating them. This CDR3 is 14 amino acids long. Researchers used two-round multiplex PCR to amplify TCR beta CDR3 starting from genomic DNA. Primers specific to each TRBV and TRBJ gene drove first-round PCR. TCRdb fed the multiplex PCR reads into MiXCR, producing one record per CDR3 protein. The table lists tens of thousands of distinct CDR3 sequences, less than 30% of them singletons, with under 10% in the top ten. The specimen was PBMCs, collected before or after stereotactic body radiation therapy (not recorded which). The gene calls are TRBV2 and TRBJ1-3; TRBD1 is a possible D gene (5 bases). The clonotype comes from a donor aged 50 or older with non-small cell lung cancer. CDR3 DNA: TGTGCCAGCATTCTTACAGGTTCTGGAAACACCATATATTTT. It translates to CASILTGSGNTIYF.